This T cell receptor beta chain was captured in a study of breast tumors, draining lymph nodes, adjacent tissues. In TCRdb, the multiplex PCR reads were re-called with MiXCR into one record per CDR3 protein. The sample has tens of thousands of distinct CDR3 sequences, approximately 37% seen once. This clonotype was detected many times. Germline CDR1 is DFQATT and CDR2 is SNEGSKA (reference sequence). V lost 0 bases and J 5 bases, leaving 13 bases between the germline ends. This CDR3 has 15 residues. Sequenced input: breast tumor tissue. This chain connects TRBV20-1 to TRBJ1-4, with D uncertain. The sequence came from a female donor with breast cancer. Some clones in this sample may be carry-over from other donors' samples. This CDR3 reads CSARDLRASNEKLFF. CDR3 sequence (DNA): TGCAGTGCTAGAGATCTAAGGGCCTCGAATGAAAAACTGTTTTTT.